This T cell receptor beta chain was identified in a study of cytomegalovirus exposure and HLA in healthy donors. The CDR3 has 14 amino acids. The germline CDR1 and CDR2 sequences are SQVTM and ANQGSEA. With V trimmed by 5 bases and J by 3 bases, 4 bases remained unmatched. Worth noting for this clone: Its target is not known.

Some clones are missing from TCRdb's copy, which holds only in-frame ones; the method was immunoSEQ multiplex PCR. This table has 98,000 or so clones, under 97% appearing once. Study-wide points: Listed as cytomegalovirus-associated were 150 to 200 TCR beta chains.

Sequencing was done on a sample of PBMCs. J is TRBJ2-5 and V is TRBV29-1; 12 nucleotides match TRBD2. The receptor was isolated from a woman aged 18-35 years in good health and CMV-seronegative. As DNA, the CDR3 is TGCAGCGTTCTCCTAGCGGGGGGGAAAGAGACCCAGTACTTC. It specifies CSVLLAGGKETQYF.